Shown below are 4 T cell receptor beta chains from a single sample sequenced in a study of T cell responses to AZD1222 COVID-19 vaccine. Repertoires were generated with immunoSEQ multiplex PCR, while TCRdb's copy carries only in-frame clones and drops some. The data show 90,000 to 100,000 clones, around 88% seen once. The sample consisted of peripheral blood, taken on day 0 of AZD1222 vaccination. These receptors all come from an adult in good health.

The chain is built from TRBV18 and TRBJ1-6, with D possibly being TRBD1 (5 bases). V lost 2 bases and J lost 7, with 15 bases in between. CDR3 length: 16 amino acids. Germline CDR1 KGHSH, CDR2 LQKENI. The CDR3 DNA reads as TGTGCCAGCTCACCAGAGGCAGGGCTCCGAAATTCACCCCTCCACTTT. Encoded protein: CASSPEAGLRNSPLHF.

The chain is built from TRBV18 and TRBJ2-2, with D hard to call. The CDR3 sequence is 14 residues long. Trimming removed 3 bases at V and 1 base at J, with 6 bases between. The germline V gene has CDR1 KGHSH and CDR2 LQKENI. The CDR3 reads CASSPMGNTGELFF. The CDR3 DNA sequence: TGTGCCAGCTCACCGATGGGGAACACCGGGGAGCTGTTTTTT.

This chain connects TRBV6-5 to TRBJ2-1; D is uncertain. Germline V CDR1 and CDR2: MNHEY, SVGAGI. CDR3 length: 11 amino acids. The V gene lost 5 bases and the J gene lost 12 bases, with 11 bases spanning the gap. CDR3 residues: CASSTQYVQFF. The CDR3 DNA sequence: TGTGCCAGCAGTACCCAATATGTGCAGTTCTTC.

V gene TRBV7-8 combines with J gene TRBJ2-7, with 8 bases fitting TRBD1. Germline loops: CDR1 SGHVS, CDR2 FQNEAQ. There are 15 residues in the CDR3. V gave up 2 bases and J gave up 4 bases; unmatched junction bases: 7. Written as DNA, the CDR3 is TGTGCCAGCAGCTTACTCGGGACAGGAGGGTACGAGCAGTACTTC. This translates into CASSLLGTGGYEQYF.